Below, one TCR beta chain is given with its context. No antigen is known for it. The CDR3 covers 16 residues. From germline, CDR1 is SEHNR and CDR2 FQNEAQ (reference sequence). Sorting yielded triplicates of roughly 310,000 cells for each CD8+ T cell subset. The TRB cDNA libraries were prepared by 5' RACE with UMI labels. TCRdb reprocessed the 5' RACE reads and keeps a single row for each CDR3 protein, giving no DNA. The sample yields tens of thousands of distinct CDR3 sequences, of which the top ten take up less than 25%. This record belongs to a study of CXCR3-negative and CXCR3-positive naive CD8 T cells. Study information: Per-library TRB read counts averaged about 1.5 +/- 0.3 million, adding up to some 150 million in total. General study results and limits: Naive cells used TRBV-TRBJ genes in much the same way whether CXCR3-negative or CXCR3-positive; memory cells did not. Memory CD8+ cells showed much lower diversity, while both naive subsets displayed comparably high diversity.

This receptor was taken from a human donor in good health. Some clones in this sample may be carry-over from other donors' samples. The rearrangement joins TRBV7-9 to TRBJ2-2; TCRdb designates TRBD2, a call that cannot be tested without DNA. The sample consisted of memory CD8+ T cells from blood. The CDR3 spells CASSELTSVGTGELFF.